The clone carrying this T cell receptor beta chain was recorded at least ten times. This specimen belongs to a study of T cells after yellow fever vaccination. The V and J ends lost 0 bases and 6 bases respectively, with 22 bases between them. CDR3 length equals 17 residues. The V gene's germline CDR1 is SGHRS and CDR2 YFSETQ. TCRdb used MiXCR to reprocess the 5' RACE reads, holding one entry per CDR3 protein. This table has 100,000 to 150,000 distinct CDR3 sequences, around 7.4% appearing once. V and J are TRBV5-1 and TRBJ2-7, with D uncertain. The sample here was CD4+ T cells sorted from PBMCs, taken 10 to 11 days after the first yellow fever vaccination. The sequence derives from a man aged 18 to 30 who received the YFV17D yellow fever vaccine. The CDR3 DNA is TGCGCCAGCAGCTTGGCCCACCAAACCAGCGAAGGTCTCGAGCAGTACTTC. This sequence encodes CASSLAHQTSEGLEQYF.